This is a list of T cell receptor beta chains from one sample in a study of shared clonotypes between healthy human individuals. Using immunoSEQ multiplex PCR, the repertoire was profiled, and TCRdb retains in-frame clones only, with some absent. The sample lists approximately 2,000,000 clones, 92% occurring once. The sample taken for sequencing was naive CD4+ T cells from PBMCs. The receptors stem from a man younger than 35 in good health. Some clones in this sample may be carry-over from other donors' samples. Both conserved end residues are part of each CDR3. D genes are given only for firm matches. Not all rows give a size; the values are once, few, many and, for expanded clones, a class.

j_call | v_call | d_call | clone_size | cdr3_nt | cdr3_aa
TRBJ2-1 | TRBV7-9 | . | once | TGTGCCAGCAGCTCAGGGACTCTAGCGAATGAGCAGTTCTTC | CASSSGTLANEQFF
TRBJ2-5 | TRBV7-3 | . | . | TGTGCCAGCAGCTCCGGCTCCAGGCAAGAGACCCAGTACTTC | CASSSGSRQETQYF
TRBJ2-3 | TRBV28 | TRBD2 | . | TGTGCCAGCAGTTTATATTCAACCGTAGCGGGACTGACAGATACGCAGTATTTT | CASSLYSTVAGLTDTQYF
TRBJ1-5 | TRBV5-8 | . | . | TGTGCCAGCAGCTTGGGTAGGGGCCAGCCCCAGCATTTT | CASSLGRGQPQHF
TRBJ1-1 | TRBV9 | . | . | TGTGCCAGCAGCGTAGGGGCCCACACTGAAGCTTTCTTT | CASSVGAHTEAFF
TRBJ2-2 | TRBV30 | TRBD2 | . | TGTGCCTGGAGGACTAGCGGGAACACCGGGGAGCTGTTTTTT | CAWRTSGNTGELFF
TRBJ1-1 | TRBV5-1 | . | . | TGCGCCAGCAGCTTGTCCCAGGGGAACACTGAAGCTTTCTTT | CASSLSQGNTEAFF
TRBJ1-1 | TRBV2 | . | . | TGTGCCAGCAGCCTAGACGGTAACACTGAAGCTTTCTTT | CASSLDGNTEAFF
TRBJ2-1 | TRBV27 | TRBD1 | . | TGTGCCAGCAGCCCGGGACAGGTCTTCATCGAGCAGTTCTTC | CASSPGQVFIEQFF
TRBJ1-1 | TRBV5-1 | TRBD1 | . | TGCGCCAGCAGCTCACAGGGGTCTTATGAAGCTTTCTTT | CASSSQGSYEAFF
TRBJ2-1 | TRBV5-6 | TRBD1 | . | TGTGCCAGCAGAACCCGGGGGACAGGGGAATTTTACAATGAGCAGTTCTTC | CASRTRGTGEFYNEQFF
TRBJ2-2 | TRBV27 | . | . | TGTGCCAGCAGCCTGAACACCGGGGAGCTGTTTTTT | CASSLNTGELFF
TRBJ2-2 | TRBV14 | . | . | TGTGCCAGCAGCCCCTTAAGGCAGCAGGGGGGTACCGGGGAGCTGTTTTTT | CASSPLRQQGGTGELFF
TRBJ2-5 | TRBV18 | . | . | TGTGCCAGCTCCCTAGAGCAAGAGACCCAGTACTTC | CASSLEQETQYF
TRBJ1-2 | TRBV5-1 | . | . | TGCGCCAGCAGCCTCGACAGGAACTATGGCTACACCTTC | CASSLDRNYGYTF
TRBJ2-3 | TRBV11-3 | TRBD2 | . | TGTGCCAGCAGCCCTGGACTAGCGGGAGGGCCGAGTACAGATACGCAGTATTTT | CASSPGLAGGPSTDTQYF
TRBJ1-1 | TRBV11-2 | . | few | TGTGCCAGCAGCTTACCTCCGGGCAGGGTTGCTGAAGCTTTCTTT | CASSLPPGRVAEAFF
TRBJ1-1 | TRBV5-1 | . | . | TGCGCCAGCAGCCTACACCTACAAATGAACACTGAAGCTTTCTTT | CASSLHLQMNTEAFF
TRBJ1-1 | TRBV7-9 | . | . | TGTGCCAGCAGGGGAACCCCGACGCGGAGGAACACTGAAGCTTTCTTT | CASRGTPTRRNTEAFF
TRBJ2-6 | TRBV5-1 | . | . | TGCGCCAGCGGCCCCGCAGGGGCGTTATCTGGGGCCAACGTCCTGACTTTC | CASGPAGALSGANVLTF
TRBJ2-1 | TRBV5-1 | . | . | TGCGCCAGCAGCCAGCAAGGGGGAAGCAATGAGCAGTTCTTC | CASSQQGGSNEQFF
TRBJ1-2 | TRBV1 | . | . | TGCACCAGCAGCCAAGAATTAGGGGAGGATGGCTACACCTTC | CTSSQELGEDGYTF
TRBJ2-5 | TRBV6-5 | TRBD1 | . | TGTGCCAGCAGTTACTCTGGACAGGGAGAGACCCAGTACTTC | CASSYSGQGETQYF
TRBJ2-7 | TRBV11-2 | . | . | TGTGCCAGCAGCTTAGTTGCGGGGGCGCATTGGGGTGAGCAGTACTTC | CASSLVAGAHWGEQYF
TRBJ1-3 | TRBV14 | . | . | TGTGCCAGCAGTCAAAGGATCTCTGGAAACACCATATATTTT | CASSQRISGNTIYF
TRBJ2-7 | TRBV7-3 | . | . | TGTGCCAGCAGGCAAACCGGGGGTAGGCAGTACTTC | CASRQTGGRQYF
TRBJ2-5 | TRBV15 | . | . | TGTGCCACCAGCCCTCGCCCCGGGGGTATCGAGACCCAGTACTTC | CATSPRPGGIETQYF
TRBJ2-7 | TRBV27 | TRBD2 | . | TGTGCCAGCAGTTTATCTGGGGTAGCGGGAGCCTACGAGCAGTACTTC | CASSLSGVAGAYEQYF
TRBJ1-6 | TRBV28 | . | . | TGTGCCAGCAGTCGGAATTCACCCCTCCACTTT | CASSRNSPLHF
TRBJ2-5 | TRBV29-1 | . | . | TGCAGCGTTGAAGATCAAAGGTCACGGGAGACCCAGTACTTC | CSVEDQRSRETQYF
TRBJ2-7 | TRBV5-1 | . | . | TGCGCCAGCAGTCAGACGGCCGCTATGGGCTACGAGCAGTACTTC | CASSQTAAMGYEQYF
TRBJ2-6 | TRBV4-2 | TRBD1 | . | TGTGCCAGCAGCCAACTTACAGGGGCTGGGGCCAACGTCCTGACTTTC | CASSQLTGAGANVLTF
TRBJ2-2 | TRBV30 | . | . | TGTGCCTGGGCCCCGGACCCCGGGGAGCTGTTTTTT | CAWAPDPGELFF
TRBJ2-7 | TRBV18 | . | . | TGTGCCAGCTCACCCCGGGACACCCTCTCCTACGAGCAGTACTTC | CASSPRDTLSYEQYF
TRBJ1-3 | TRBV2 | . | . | TGTGCCAGCAGTGGATTAGGGGTCTCTGGAAACACCATATATTTT | CASSGLGVSGNTIYF
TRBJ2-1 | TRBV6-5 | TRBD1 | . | TGTGCCAGCAGCCCGGACAGGGGGACCTACAATGAGCAGTTCTTC | CASSPDRGTYNEQFF
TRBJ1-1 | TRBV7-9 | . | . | TGTGCCAGCAGACAAACGTCCAGCCTTGAAGCTTTCTTT | CASRQTSSLEAFF
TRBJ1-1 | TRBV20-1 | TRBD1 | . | TGCAGGGGGGACAGAAACACTGAAGCTTTCTTT | CRGDRNTEAFF
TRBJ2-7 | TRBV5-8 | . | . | TGTGCCAGCAGCTTGACCCGGGAGCAGTACTTC | CASSLTREQYF
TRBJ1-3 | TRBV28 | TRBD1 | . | TGTGCCAGCAGTGCCGGGACAGGGGCTGGAAACACCATATATTTT | CASSAGTGAGNTIYF
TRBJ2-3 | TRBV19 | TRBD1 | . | TGTGCCAGTAGTATGCTCACAGGGGCTAGCACAGATACGCAGTATTTT | CASSMLTGASTDTQYF
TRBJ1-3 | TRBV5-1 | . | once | TGCGCCAGCAGTTTGACAGGTAGCTCTGGAAACACCATATATTTT | CASSLTGSSGNTIYF
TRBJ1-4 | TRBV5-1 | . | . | TGCGCCAGCAGCTCTCCCGACAGGCAAGGGGGGGAAAAACTGTTTTTT | CASSSPDRQGGEKLFF
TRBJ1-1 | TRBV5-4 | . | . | TGTGCCAGCAGCCCGAGGGGGGTGAACACTGAAGCTTTCTTT | CASSPRGVNTEAFF
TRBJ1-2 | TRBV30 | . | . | TGTGCCTCCAAAGGGACGGCCCCAGGCTACACCTTC | CASKGTAPGYTF
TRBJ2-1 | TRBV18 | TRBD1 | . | TGTGCCAGCTCACCGGGGACAGGGTGGGACAATGAGCAGTTCTTC | CASSPGTGWDNEQFF
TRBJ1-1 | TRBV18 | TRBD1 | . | TGTGCCAGCTCACCACCGGGGACAGACAGAAACACTGAAGCTTTCTTT | CASSPPGTDRNTEAFF